This TCR beta chain was recorded in a study of T cells after yellow fever vaccination. Whole-study findings and limits: Re-detected after boosting: most primary clones, approximately 97% of CD4 and less than 90% of CD8.

The germline V gene has CDR1 SQVTM and CDR2 ANQGSEA. The CDR3 extends over 13 amino acids. The J segment lost 3 bases and the V segment lost 4 bases, leaving 6 bases of the junction unmatched. This clonotype was detected ten times or more. Its antigen is undetermined. For TCR, cDNA came from 5'RACE template switching, which added a universal primer site and UMIs. TCRdb re-derived calls from the 5' RACE reads in MiXCR, one entry per CDR3 protein. Here the sample spans around 250,000 distinct CDR3 sequences, 6.9% being singletons. The genes are TRBV29-1 and TRBJ2-7; 7 nucleotides agree with TRBD1. The input for sequencing was CD4+ T cells sorted from PBMCs, taken 15 days after the yellow fever booster vaccination. This TCR came from a man younger than 45 who received the YFV17D yellow fever vaccine. Written as DNA, the CDR3 is TGCAGCGTTGGAAGGGGGCTCAACTACGAGCAGTACTTC. Translated, it gives CSVGRGLNYEQYF.